The TCR beta chain described here comes from a study of OX40 agonist ivuxolimab in advanced cancers. Study-wide results and limits: Certain nonresponders additionally had low normalized T-cell clonal expansion. Clonal expansion was seen in CD4+ and CD8+ blood T cells by week 6 at 0.1 to 3.0 mg/kg. CD8+ T cells were the subset that, on average, had more expanded clones than CD4+.

Trimming removed 8 bases from V and 7 bases from J; junction bases left unmatched: 8. This CDR3 has 12 residues. Germline V gives CDR1 SQVTM, CDR2 ANQGSEA. The protocol was immunoSEQ multiplex PCR, while the TCRdb copy is restricted to in-frame clones and leaves out a portion. The sample includes just under 65,000 clones, around 87% seen only once; the top ten take roughly a tenth. A remark on this clone: Antigen specificity is unknown.

The sample was CD4+ or CD8+ T cells sorted from blood, taken in a trial of the OX40 agonist ivuxolimab. This receptor was taken from an adult with an advanced solid tumor such as melanoma, head and neck, liver or kidney cancer. The genes are TRBV29-1 and TRBJ2-3; 8 nucleotides match TRBD1. CDR3 in DNA: TGCAGCACTCGACAGGGGATAAATACGCAGTATTTT. The encoded protein is CSTRQGINTQYF.